This T cell receptor beta chain was identified in a study of T-cell memory formation after mild COVID-19. Findings and caveats of the study: A second wave expanding day 15 to 37 was CD4+-biased; contracting clones were balanced.

5'RACE primed from the constant segment yielded TCR alpha and TCR beta cDNA libraries bearing sample barcodes and UMIs. One entry per CDR3 protein results from TCRdb running MiXCR on the 5' RACE reads. The data show about 400,000 distinct CDR3 sequences, 15% to 20% seen once. V was cut by 6 bases and J by 6 bases, with 21 bases left in between. The CDR3 length is 15 residues. Germline assignment: CDR1 MNHNS and CDR2 SASEGT. There are a few counts of this clonotype. Its antigen is not known. The origin of this receptor is a man aged 18 to 29 who had mild COVID-19 (a few samples of this study predate the infection). Cell type and time point are not known. The chain couples TRBV6-1 to TRBJ2-7; D is perhaps TRBD2 (6 bases). Sequenced sample: PBMCs or a T cell subset sorted from them (not recorded which). The DNA of the CDR3 is TGTGCCAGCAGGACCCCGGGACTGAACGTCCTCGAGCAGTACTTC. Translated, it gives CASRTPGLNVLEQYF.